The 17 T cell receptor beta chains reported below all come from one sample, sequenced in a study of T cell changes during pregnancy in multiple sclerosis. Only in-frame clones appear in the TCRdb table, and some are missing; sequencing was by immunoSEQ multiplex PCR. The data hold some 80,000 clones, with around 90% observed a single time. The input for sequencing was peripheral blood, taken before pregnancy. All receptors derive from a female donor with multiple sclerosis, enrolled in a pregnancy study.

This clone was detected only once. V gene TRBV2 combines with J gene TRBJ2-3; weak D call: TRBD2 (6 bases). The length of the CDR3 is 16 residues. The germline gives CDR1 SNHLY, CDR2 FYNNEI. V was cut by 10 bases and J by 3 bases, with 23 bases left in between. This CDR3 reads CATSRVDGGRTDTQYF. Written as DNA, the CDR3 is TGTGCCACCTCGCGAGTTGACGGGGGTCGGACAGATACGCAGTATTTT.

The chain recombines TRBV6-6 with TRBJ2-3, with D maybe TRBD2 (6 bases). This CDR3 has 16 residues. Looked up from germline, CDR1 is MNHNY and CDR2 is SVGAGI (reference sequence). V was pared by 6 bases and J by 1 base, with 17 bases between. The CDR3 loop is CASSRRGWVGTDTQYF. The CDR3 bases are TGTGCCAGCAGCCGCCGGGGGTGGGTGGGCACAGATACGCAGTATTTT.

This clone is a singleton in its sample. The rearrangement joins TRBV27 to TRBJ2-5, with D possibly matching TRBD2 (6 bases). Trimming left V 2 bases short and J 0 bases short, with 16 bases between. The CDR3 runs to 17 residues. Germline-derived CDR1 and CDR2 are MNHEY and SMNVEV (reference sequence). CDR3 coding DNA: TGTGCCAGCAGTTTAGGTAACTGGCGGGGATACCAAGAGACCCAGTACTTC. It yields the protein CASSLGNWRGYQETQYF.

About this clone itself: The identical CDR3 is also encoded by other nucleotide sequences in the sample. The J gene is TRBJ1-5, the V gene TRBV27, with D perhaps matching TRBD1 (5 bases). The germline V gene has CDR1 MNHEY and CDR2 SMNVEV (reference sequence). CDR3 size: 13 residues. V was pared by 2 bases and J by 4 bases, with 6 bases between. CDR3: CASSLQGNQPQHF. DNA for the CDR3: TGTGCCAGCAGTTTACAGGGTAATCAGCCCCAGCATTTT.

The V and J genes are TRBV10-2 and TRBJ1-2; D unclear. CDR3 length: 13 residues. V was shortened by 2 bases and J by 3 bases, with 7 bases between the two germline ends. Germline V gene sequence: CDR1 WSHSY, CDR2 SAAADI. DNA for the CDR3: TGCGCCAGCAGTGAGGCGGGCTACTATGGCTACACCTTC. Amino acid sequence: CASSEAGYYGYTF.

The chain uses TRBV7-9 and TRBJ1-4, with D possibly matching TRBD1 (6 bases). This CDR3 is built from 15 residues. Trimming stripped 1 base from V and 3 bases from J, with 9 bases between. In germline, CDR1 is SEHNR, CDR2 FQNEAQ (reference sequence). CDR3 residues: CASSLGRTANEKLFF. The CDR3 DNA reads as TGTGCCAGCAGCTTAGGTAGGACAGCTAATGAAAAACTGTTTTTT.

The CDR3 is CASSGLWGGNAGELFF. CDR3 DNA sequence: TGTGCCAGCAGCGGACTGTGGGGGGGTAACGCCGGGGAGCTGTTTTTT. J is TRBJ2-2 and V is TRBV5-4; 7 bases agree with TRBD2. The V gene's germline CDR1 is SGHNT and CDR2 YYREEE (reference sequence). The CDR3 contains 16 residues. V lost 4 bases to trimming and J lost 6 bases; unmatched junction nucleotides: 12.

This clone was seen a single time. V usage is TRBV14 and J usage is TRBJ2-3; the match to TRBD2 covers 9 bases. CDR3 length: 17 residues. Germline V lookup: CDR1 SGHDN, CDR2 FVKESK. The V segment lost 3 bases and the J segment 2 bases; nucleotides outside the gene matches: 9. The CDR3 sequence: CASSHLAGSLLTDTQYF. CDR3 DNA sequence: TGTGCCAGCAGCCATCTAGCGGGGAGCTTACTCACAGATACGCAGTATTTT.

This chain links TRBV5-6 with TRBJ2-3; the D is unclear. V was shortened by 4 bases and J by 0 bases, with 9 bases between the two germline ends. CDR3 length: 14 residues. Germline V CDR1 and CDR2: SGHDT, YYEEEE. As DNA, the CDR3 is TGTGCCAGCAGCACATTAATTAGCACAGATACGCAGTATTTT. Translated, it gives CASSTLISTDTQYF.

The V gene is TRBV10-3, the J gene TRBJ1-3; 9 bases match TRBD1. This CDR3 has 13 residues. With 8 bases clipped from V and 7 bases from J, the junction kept 6 bases outside the gene matches. Germline V CDR1 and CDR2: ENHRY, SYGVKD. DNA for the CDR3: TGTGCCATCTTGTCACAGGGGGCGAACACCATATATTTT. It is translated as CAILSQGANTIYF.

This sequence joins TRBV13 and TRBJ1-2; the match to TRBD1 covers 7 bases. The V and J ends lost 4 bases and 5 bases, in that order; junction bases with no gene match: 4. Looked up from germline, CDR1 is PRHDT and CDR2 is FYEKMQ (reference sequence). CDR3 length equals 13 residues. The CDR3 spells CASSSTGTYGYTF. The CDR3 DNA follows: TGTGCCAGCAGCTCGACAGGGACGTATGGCTACACCTTC.

This clone was counted once. CDR3 nucleotide sequence: TGTGCCAGCAGCCCTACCCGGGAGGGGCACGAGCAGTACTTC. It is translated as CASSPTREGHEQYF. This chain joins TRBV11-3 and TRBJ2-7; 8 bases map to TRBD2. V shed 5 bases, J shed 5 bases, and the junction held 8 bases outside the gene matches. There are 14 residues in the CDR3. Germline CDR1 SGHNT, CDR2 YENEEA.

The chain has TRBV6-5 and TRBJ2-3; 8 nucleotides line up with TRBD2. Germline V lookup: CDR1 MNHEY, CDR2 SVGAGI. After removal of 10 bases from V and 1 base from J, the junction contained 10 bases not matched to a gene. This CDR3 is built from 15 residues. CDR3 sequence: CATGYTRGGTDTQYF. CDR3 DNA sequence: TGTGCCACGGGATATACGCGGGGGGGCACAGATACGCAGTATTTT.

This clone showed up just once. This chain links TRBV7-2 with TRBJ1-5; 9 nucleotides match TRBD1. There are 16 residues in the CDR3. CDR1 SGHTA and CDR2 FQGNSA come from the germline V gene. Trimming took 4 bases from V and 5 from J; bases not matched to a gene: 9. CDR3 in DNA: TGTGCCAGCAGCTGGCCGGGACAGGGTACGGATCAGCCCCAGCATTTT. It specifies CASSWPGQGTDQPQHF.

This clone occurred once. The rearrangement links TRBV7-6 to TRBJ2-1, with a tentative D call TRBD2 (5 bases). CDR3 length: 15 residues. From germline, CDR1 is SGHVS and CDR2 FNYEAQ. The germline V and J ends were trimmed by 5 bases and 6 bases, with 17 bases remaining between them. CDR3 sequence (DNA): TGTGCCAGCAGCCCTCGATCCGACGGAGGCAATGAGCAGTTCTTC. It encodes CASSPRSDGGNEQFF. Together with reference TRBV7-6 and TRBJ2-1, the CDR3 gives the full variable domain: GAGVSQSPRYKVTKRGQDVALRCDPISGHVSLYWYRQALGQGPEFLTYFNYEAQQDKSGLPNDRFSAERPEGSISTLTIQRTEQRDSAMYRCASSPRSDGGNEQFFGPGTRLTVL.

The CDR3 sequence is CASSLEGQGDQAFF. The CDR3 DNA reads as TGCGCCAGCAGCTTGGAGGGACAGGGCGATCAAGCTTTCTTT. This chain links TRBV5-1 with TRBJ1-1, with 9 bases aligning to TRBD1. The CDR3 has 14 amino acids. V shed 0 bases and J 9 bases; nucleotides not matched to a gene: 6. Per germline, CDR1 SGHRS and CDR2 YFSETQ.

J is TRBJ1-6 and V is TRBV2; the D gene is possibly TRBD1 (6 bases). The CDR3 loop spans 17 amino acids. The germline V and J ends were trimmed by 2 bases and 0 bases, with 11 bases remaining between them. Germline V gives CDR1 SNHLY, CDR2 FYNNEI. CDR3 sequence: CASSESTGSSYNSPLHF. CDR3 in DNA: TGTGCCAGCAGTGAAAGCACAGGGAGCTCCTATAATTCACCCCTCCACTTT.